The entry that follows covers one T cell receptor (beta chain) sequence. CDR3 length equals 14 residues. Germline loops: CDR1 KGHSH, CDR2 LQKENI. The V segment lost 2 bases and the J segment 6 bases; nucleotides outside the gene matches: 5. This specimen belongs to a study of blood T cell repertoires in COVID-19. Sequencing used immunoSEQ multiplex PCR; TCRdb keeps in-frame clones, though not all of them. Of about 250,000 clones in the sample, approximately 80% were seen once. Sequencing was done on a sample of peripheral blood. The chain joins TRBV18 to TRBJ2-7; TRBD2 agrees at 9 bases. This TCR was recovered from an elderly man with acute or convalescent COVID-19. CDR3 in amino acids: CASSPGSGRLEQYF. The CDR3, as DNA: TGTGCCAGCTCACCAGGTAGCGGGAGACTCGAGCAGTACTTC.